A selection of T cell receptor beta chains follows, all from one sample in a study of T cell changes during pregnancy in multiple sclerosis. Repertoires were generated with immunoSEQ multiplex PCR, while TCRdb's copy carries only in-frame clones and drops some. The sample contains about 85,000 clones, 90% to 95% of which appear only once. Material: peripheral blood, obtained in the first trimester of pregnancy. These receptors were collected from a female donor with multiple sclerosis, enrolled in a pregnancy study. Both conserved end residues are part of each CDR3. A D gene is named only where the DNA matches it firmly. Clone size is not always given. Where it is, it says once, few, many or a class for expanded clones.

D gene: TRBD1
J gene: TRBJ1-1
V gene: TRBV5-4
clone size: -
CDR3 protein: CASSPMTGTNTEAFF
CDR3 DNA: TGTGCCAGCAGCCCAATGACAGGGACGAACACTGAAGCTTTCTTT

D gene: -
J gene: TRBJ1-3
V gene: TRBV6-1
clone size: few
CDR3 protein: CASSDLTGSGNTIYF
CDR3 DNA: TGTGCCAGCAGTGATTTAACAGGCTCTGGAAACACCATATATTTT

D gene: -
J gene: TRBJ2-7
V gene: TRBV27
clone size: -
CDR3 protein: CASSLTSSYEQYF
CDR3 DNA: TGTGCCAGCAGTTTAACTAGTTCCTACGAGCAGTACTTC

D gene: TRBD2
J gene: TRBJ2-7
V gene: TRBV28
clone size: -
CDR3 protein: CASSLGDYFCEQYF
CDR3 DNA: TGTGCCAGCAGTTTGGGGGACTACTTTTGCGAGCAGTACTTC

D gene: TRBD1
J gene: TRBJ1-3
V gene: TRBV28
clone size: once
CDR3 protein: CASSPGQGFNTIYF
CDR3 DNA: TGTGCCAGCAGCCCGGGACAGGGGTTTAACACCATATATTTT

D gene: TRBD1
J gene: TRBJ1-4
V gene: TRBV28
clone size: -
CDR3 protein: CASSEQGGRGEKLFF
CDR3 DNA: TGTGCCAGCAGTGAGCAGGGGGGTAGGGGTGAAAAACTGTTTTTT

D gene: TRBD2
J gene: TRBJ2-1
V gene: TRBV10-3
clone size: -
CDR3 protein: CAIKAGGQNEQFF
CDR3 DNA: TGTGCCATCAAAGCGGGGGGGCAAAATGAGCAGTTCTTC

D gene: -
J gene: TRBJ1-1
V gene: TRBV4-1
clone size: -
CDR3 protein: CASSQDVVRTEAFF
CDR3 DNA: TGCGCCAGCAGCCAAGACGTCGTTCGCACTGAAGCTTTCTTT

D gene: -
J gene: TRBJ1-2
V gene: TRBV2
clone size: -
CDR3 protein: CASRLEYGGNYGYTF
CDR3 DNA: TGTGCCAGCAGGCTAGAGTACGGTGGGAACTATGGCTACACCTTC

D gene: -
J gene: TRBJ2-7
V gene: TRBV11-2
clone size: -
CDR3 protein: CASSFSDITGVKYF
CDR3 DNA: TGTGCCAGCAGCTTCTCGGACATCACGGGCGTGAAGTACTTC

D gene: -
J gene: TRBJ1-1
V gene: TRBV7-2
clone size: -
CDR3 protein: CASSLNGVDTEAFF
CDR3 DNA: TGTGCCAGCAGCTTGAACGGGGTGGACACTGAAGCTTTCTTT

D gene: TRBD2
J gene: TRBJ2-1
V gene: TRBV10-3
clone size: once
CDR3 protein: CAISLGASGNNEQFF
CDR3 DNA: TGTGCCATCAGCCTCGGGGCTAGCGGTAACAATGAGCAGTTCTTC

D gene: TRBD1
J gene: TRBJ2-7
V gene: TRBV27
clone size: -
CDR3 protein: CASRSVGQGNPYEQYF
CDR3 DNA: TGTGCCAGCAGGTCAGTGGGACAGGGTAACCCCTACGAGCAGTACTTC

D gene: -
J gene: TRBJ2-1
V gene: TRBV6-5
clone size: -
CDR3 protein: CASSFVPQAINEQFF
CDR3 DNA: TGTGCCAGCAGTTTCGTCCCCCAAGCCATCAATGAGCAGTTCTTC

D gene: TRBD1
J gene: TRBJ1-4
V gene: TRBV5-1
clone size: -
CDR3 protein: CASSPTGAGEKLFF
CDR3 DNA: TGCGCCAGCAGCCCGACAGGGGCGGGTGAAAAACTGTTTTTT

D gene: TRBD2
J gene: TRBJ2-7
V gene: TRBV11-2
clone size: -
CDR3 protein: CASTIGTSGTYEQYF
CDR3 DNA: TGTGCCAGCACGATCGGGACTAGCGGGACCTACGAGCAGTACTTC